The subject of this entry is one T cell receptor (beta chain). Antigen specificity is unknown. There are 15 residues in the CDR3. Germline lookup yields CDR1 DFQATT and CDR2 SNEGSKA (reference sequence). Trimming took 6 bases from V and 4 from J; bases not matched to a gene: 6. It was with random hexamers that about 0.45 to 1 ug RNA was reverse transcribed. The TCR beta CDR3 was amplified by immunoSEQ multiplex PCR across 54 Vbeta, 13 Jbeta. TCRdb reprocessed the immunoSEQ multiplex PCR reads via MiXCR and lists one record per CDR3 protein. The table lists 100,000 to 150,000 distinct CDR3 sequences, around 94% of them singletons. This sample is drawn from a study of CD8 T cells in Susac syndrome. About the study: Patients with Susac syndrome were, at the time of blood collection, therapy-naive, maintained on corticosteroids, or maintained on intravenous immunoglobulin alone. Findings and limits, study-wide: CD8+ clonal expansion in Susac peaked in TEMRA cells and active patients.

Input material: CD8+ T cells from PBMCs. The chain is built from TRBV20-1 and TRBJ2-1, with 13 bases lining up with TRBD2. The source of this sequence is a human donor with Susac syndrome. The CDR3 sequence is CSANGLAGEYNEQFF. CDR3 DNA: TGCAGTGCAAACGGACTAGCGGGAGAATACAATGAGCAGTTCTTC.